Listed here are 4 T cell receptor beta chains from one sample, sequenced in a study of CD8 T cells in ankylosing spondylitis. General study findings and limits: Seemingly distinctive of ankylosing spondylitis blood was a TCR beta motif formed by eight highly homologous variants.

TCRdb ran MiXCR on the 5' RACE reads and lists one entry per CDR3 protein. The sample contains under 950,000 distinct CDR3 sequences, 15% to 20% of which appear only once. No antigen has been assigned to these receptors. What was sequenced was blood, either unsorted or a sorted T cell fraction (not recorded which). The receptors come from a male donor with ankylosing spondylitis.

This chain joins TRBV4-1 and TRBJ2-7; TRBD2 matches 10 bases. Per the germline V gene, CDR1 is MGHRA and CDR2 is YSYEKL. This CDR3 has 17 amino acids. Trimming took 4 bases from V and 4 from J; bases not matched to a gene: 13. The CDR3 reads CASSPTGTSANPYEQYF. In DNA form, the CDR3 reads TGCGCCAGCAGCCCTACCGGGACTAGCGCGAACCCTTACGAGCAGTACTTC.

This clonotype was recorded at least ten times. The V gene is TRBV10-3, the J gene TRBJ2-3; D possibly corresponds to TRBD1 (6 bases). V was trimmed by 8 bases and J by 3 bases, leaving 15 bases between them. There are 14 residues in the CDR3. Germline CDR1 is ENHRY and CDR2 is SYGVKD. CDR3 coding DNA: TGTGCCATCGGGGGACAATATGGGACAGATACGCAGTATTTT. Amino acids: CAIGGQYGTDTQYF.

The V gene is TRBV6-1, the J gene TRBJ1-6; 9 positions match TRBD1. The V and J ends lost 5 bases and 6 bases, in that order; junction bases with no gene match: 5. Germline values: CDR1 MNHNS, CDR2 SASEGT. The CDR3 runs 15 residues. This CDR3 reads CASSQTGGLNSPLHF. In DNA form, the CDR3 reads TGTGCCAGCAGTCAAACAGGGGGCCTTAATTCACCCCTCCACTTT.

This clonotype was recorded a few times. The chain has TRBV12-3 or TRBV12-4 and TRBJ1-2, with 7 bases matching TRBD1. After removal of 6 bases from V and 5 bases from J, the junction contained 12 bases not matched to a gene. CDR3 size: 15 residues. The CDR3 DNA is TGTGCCAGCAGAGGTGGTAACAGGGGAAATTATGGCTACACCTTC. Protein sequence: CASRGGNRGNYGYTF.